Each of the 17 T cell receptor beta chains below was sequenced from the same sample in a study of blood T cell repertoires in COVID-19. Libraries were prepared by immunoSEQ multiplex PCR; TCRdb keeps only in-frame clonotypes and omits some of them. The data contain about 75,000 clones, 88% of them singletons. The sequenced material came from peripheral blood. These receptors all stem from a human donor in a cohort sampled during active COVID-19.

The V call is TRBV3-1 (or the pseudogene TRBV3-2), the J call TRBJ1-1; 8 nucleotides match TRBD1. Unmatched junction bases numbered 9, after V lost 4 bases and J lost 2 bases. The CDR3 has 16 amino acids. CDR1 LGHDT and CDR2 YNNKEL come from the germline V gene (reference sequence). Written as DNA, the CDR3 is TGTGCCAGCAGCCGATCGACAGGGGCGGGAAACACTGAAGCTTTCTTT. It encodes CASSRSTGAGNTEAFF.

CDR3 amino acids: CASSPTGDTQYF. CDR3 DNA: TGTGCCAGCAGCCCGACAGGGGATACGCAGTATTTT. This chain joins TRBV7-8 and TRBJ2-3, with 7 bases matching TRBD1. After removal of 5 bases from V and 6 bases from J, the junction contained 2 bases not matched to a gene. Germline V CDR1 and CDR2: SGHVS, FQNEAQ. The CDR3 contains 12 residues.

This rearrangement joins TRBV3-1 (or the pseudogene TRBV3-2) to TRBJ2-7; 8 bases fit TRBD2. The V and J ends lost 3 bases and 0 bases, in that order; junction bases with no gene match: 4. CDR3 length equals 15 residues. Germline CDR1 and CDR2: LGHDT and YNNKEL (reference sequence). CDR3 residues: CASSQAGGRSYEQYF. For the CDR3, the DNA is TGTGCCAGCAGCCAGGCGGGAGGTCGCTCCTACGAGCAGTACTTC.

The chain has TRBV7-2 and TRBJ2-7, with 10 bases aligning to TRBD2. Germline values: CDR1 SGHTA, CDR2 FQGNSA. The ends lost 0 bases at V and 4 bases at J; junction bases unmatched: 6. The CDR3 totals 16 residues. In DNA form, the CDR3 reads TGTGCCAGCAGCTTAGCGCCGGCTAGCGGGGGTTACGAGCAGTACTTC. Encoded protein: CASSLAPASGGYEQYF.

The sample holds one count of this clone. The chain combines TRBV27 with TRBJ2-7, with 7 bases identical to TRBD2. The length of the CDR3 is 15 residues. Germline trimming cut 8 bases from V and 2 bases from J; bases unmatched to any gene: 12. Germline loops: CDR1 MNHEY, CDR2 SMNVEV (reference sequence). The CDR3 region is CASGILWEGTYEQYF. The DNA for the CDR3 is TGTGCCAGCGGGATTTTATGGGAGGGGACCTACGAGCAGTACTTC.

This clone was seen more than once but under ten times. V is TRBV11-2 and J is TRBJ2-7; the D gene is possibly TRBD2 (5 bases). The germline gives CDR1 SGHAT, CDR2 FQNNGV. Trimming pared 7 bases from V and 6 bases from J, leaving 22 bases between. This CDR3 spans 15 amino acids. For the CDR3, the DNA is TGTGCCAGCACCGACCTCCGGGCCATTCGGGGCGAGCAGTACTTC. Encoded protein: CASTDLRAIRGEQYF.

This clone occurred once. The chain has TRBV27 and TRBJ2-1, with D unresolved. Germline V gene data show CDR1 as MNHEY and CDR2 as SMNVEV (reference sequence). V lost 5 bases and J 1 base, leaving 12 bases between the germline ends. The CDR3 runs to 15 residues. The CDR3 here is CASSTEYGSYNEQFF. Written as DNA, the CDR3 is TGTGCCAGCAGTACGGAGTATGGGTCCTACAATGAGCAGTTCTTC.

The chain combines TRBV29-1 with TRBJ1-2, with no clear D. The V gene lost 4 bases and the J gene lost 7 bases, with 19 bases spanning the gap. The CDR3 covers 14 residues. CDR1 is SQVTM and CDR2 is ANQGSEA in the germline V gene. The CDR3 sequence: CSVAPLKVARGYTF. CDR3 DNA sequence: TGCAGCGTTGCGCCCCTAAAGGTAGCCCGTGGCTACACCTTC.

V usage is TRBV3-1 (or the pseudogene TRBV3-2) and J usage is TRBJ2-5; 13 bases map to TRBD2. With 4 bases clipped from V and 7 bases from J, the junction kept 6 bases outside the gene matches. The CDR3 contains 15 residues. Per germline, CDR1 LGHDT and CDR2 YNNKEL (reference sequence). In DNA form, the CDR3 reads TGTGCCAGCAGCCCACTAGCGGGAGGGGAGGCGACCCAGTACTTC. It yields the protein CASSPLAGGEATQYF.

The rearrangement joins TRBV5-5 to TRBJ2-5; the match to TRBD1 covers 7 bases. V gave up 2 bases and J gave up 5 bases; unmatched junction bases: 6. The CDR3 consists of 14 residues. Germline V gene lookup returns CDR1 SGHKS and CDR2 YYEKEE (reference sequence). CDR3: CASSLRQGGETQYF. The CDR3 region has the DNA TGTGCCAGCAGCTTACGACAGGGTGGTGAGACCCAGTACTTC.

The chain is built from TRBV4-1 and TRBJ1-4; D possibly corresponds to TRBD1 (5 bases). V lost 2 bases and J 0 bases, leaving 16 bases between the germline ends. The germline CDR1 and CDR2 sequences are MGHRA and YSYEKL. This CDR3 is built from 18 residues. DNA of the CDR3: TGCGCCAGCAGCCAACGCCCCGGTCGGGGGGCAACTAATGAAAAACTGTTTTTT. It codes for CASSQRPGRGATNEKLFF.

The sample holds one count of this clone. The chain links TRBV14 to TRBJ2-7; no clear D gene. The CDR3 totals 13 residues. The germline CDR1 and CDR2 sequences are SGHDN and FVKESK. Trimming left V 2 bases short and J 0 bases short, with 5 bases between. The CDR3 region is CASSQTVSYEQYF. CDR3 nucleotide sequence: TGTGCCAGCAGCCAAACAGTCTCCTACGAGCAGTACTTC.

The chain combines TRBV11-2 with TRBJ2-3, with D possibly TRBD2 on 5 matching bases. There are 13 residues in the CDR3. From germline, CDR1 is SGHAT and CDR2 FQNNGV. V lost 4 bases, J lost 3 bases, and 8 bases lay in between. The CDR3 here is CASSYTGTDTQYF. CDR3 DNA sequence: TGTGCCAGCAGCTATACGGGGACAGATACGCAGTATTTT.

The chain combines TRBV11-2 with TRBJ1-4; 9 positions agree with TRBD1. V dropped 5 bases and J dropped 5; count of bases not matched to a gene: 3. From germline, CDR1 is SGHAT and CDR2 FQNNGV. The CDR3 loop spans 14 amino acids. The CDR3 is CASSNTGGNEKLFF. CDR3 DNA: TGTGCCAGCAGCAACACAGGGGGCAATGAAAAACTGTTTTTT.

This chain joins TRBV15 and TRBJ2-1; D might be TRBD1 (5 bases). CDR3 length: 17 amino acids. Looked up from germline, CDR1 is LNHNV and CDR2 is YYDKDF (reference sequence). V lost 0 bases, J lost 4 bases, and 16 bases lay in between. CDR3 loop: CATSRDPPGFAYNEQFF. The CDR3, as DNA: TGTGCCACCAGCAGAGATCCACCAGGGTTCGCTTACAATGAGCAGTTCTTC.

The chain's CDR3 is CASSAGLAVQSSYNEQFF. For the CDR3, the DNA is TGTGCCAGCAGCGCGGGACTAGCGGTCCAGAGCTCCTACAATGAGCAGTTCTTC. This sequence joins TRBV5-6 and TRBJ2-1; 11 positions agree with TRBD2. CDR3 length equals 18 residues. After removal of 4 bases from V and 0 bases from J, the junction contained 9 bases not matched to a gene. Germline-derived CDR1 and CDR2 are SGHDT and YYEEEE.

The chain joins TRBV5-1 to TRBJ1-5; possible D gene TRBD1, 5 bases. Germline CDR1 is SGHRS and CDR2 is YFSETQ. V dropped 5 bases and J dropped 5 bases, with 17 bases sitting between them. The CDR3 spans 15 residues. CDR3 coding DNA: TGCGCCAGCAGTCCATCTTTCGGGGGAGATCAGCCCCAGCATTTT. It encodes CASSPSFGGDQPQHF.